The clone carrying this TCR beta chain appeared once. Its antigen is as yet unknown. This sample stems from a study of a mutant IDH1 vaccine in newly diagnosed glioma. Study information: Patients had received radiotherapy, temozolomide, or both previously, most receiving both.

The time point was: week 5, during vaccination. In the vaccine, a single dose held 300 ug of the mutant IDH1 20-mer peptide, along with topical imiquimod. The assay was immunoSEQ multiplex PCR, and TCRdb's table has in-frame clones only and misses some. The sample shows fewer than 40,000 clones, around 78% of them seen only once. Sequences were derived from PBMCs, sampled from a glioma patient whose treatment included an IDH1 peptide vaccine. This TCR was recovered from a man in his forties or fifties with glioma.

The CDR3 region is CSVGPNRGNYGYTF. In DNA, the CDR3 is TGCAGCGTCGGCCCCAACAGGGGGAACTATGGCTACACCTTC. The V gene is TRBV29-1, the J gene TRBJ1-2, with 8 bases aligning to TRBD1. CDR3 length: 14 amino acids. The V and J ends lost 6 bases and 2 bases, in that order; junction bases with no gene match: 8. Germline lookup yields CDR1 SQVTM and CDR2 ANQGSEA. The full variable domain, with the rest looked up from reference TRBV29-1 and TRBJ1-2, is SAVISQKPSRDICQRGTSLTIQCQVDSQVTMMFWYRQQPGQSLTLIATANQGSEATYESGFVIDKFPISRPNLTFSTLTVSNMSPEDSSIYLCSVGPNRGNYGYTFGSGTRLTVV.